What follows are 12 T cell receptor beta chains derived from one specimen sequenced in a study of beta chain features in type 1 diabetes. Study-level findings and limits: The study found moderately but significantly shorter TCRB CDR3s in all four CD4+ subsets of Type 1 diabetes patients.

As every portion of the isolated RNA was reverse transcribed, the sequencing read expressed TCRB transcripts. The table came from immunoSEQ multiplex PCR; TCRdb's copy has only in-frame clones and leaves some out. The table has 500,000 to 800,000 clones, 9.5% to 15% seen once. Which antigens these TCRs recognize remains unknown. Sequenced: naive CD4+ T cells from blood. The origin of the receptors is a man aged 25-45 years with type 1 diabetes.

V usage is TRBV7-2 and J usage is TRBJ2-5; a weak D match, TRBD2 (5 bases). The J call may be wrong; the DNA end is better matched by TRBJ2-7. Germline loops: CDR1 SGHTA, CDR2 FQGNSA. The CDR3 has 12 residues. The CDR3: CASSSGAYEQYF. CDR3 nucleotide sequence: TGTGCCAGCAGCTCCGGGGCCTACGAGCAGTACTTC.

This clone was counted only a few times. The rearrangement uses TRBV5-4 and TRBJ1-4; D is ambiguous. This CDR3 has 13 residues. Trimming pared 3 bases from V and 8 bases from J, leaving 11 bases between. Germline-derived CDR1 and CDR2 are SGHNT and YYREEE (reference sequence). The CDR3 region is CASSSPEGEKLFF. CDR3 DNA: TGTGCCAGCAGCTCACCAGAGGGAGAAAAACTGTTTTTT.

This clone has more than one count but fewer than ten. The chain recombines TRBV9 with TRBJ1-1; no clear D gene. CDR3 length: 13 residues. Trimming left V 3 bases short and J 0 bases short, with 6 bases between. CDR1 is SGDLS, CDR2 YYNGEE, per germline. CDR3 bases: TGTGCCAGCAGCGCAGCAGTGAACACTGAAGCTTTCTTT. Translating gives CASSAAVNTEAFF.

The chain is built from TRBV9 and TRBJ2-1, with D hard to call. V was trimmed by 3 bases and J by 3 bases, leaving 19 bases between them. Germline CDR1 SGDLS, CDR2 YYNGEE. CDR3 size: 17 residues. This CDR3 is CASSAQLPGRFYNEQFF. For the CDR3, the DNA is TGTGCCAGCAGCGCCCAGCTGCCAGGTCGTTTCTACAATGAGCAGTTCTTC.

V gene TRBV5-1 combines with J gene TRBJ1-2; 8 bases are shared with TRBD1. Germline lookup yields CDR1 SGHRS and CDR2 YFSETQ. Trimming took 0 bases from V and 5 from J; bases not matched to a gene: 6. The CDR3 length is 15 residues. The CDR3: CASSLEGQGAYGYTF. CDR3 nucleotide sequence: TGCGCCAGCAGCTTGGAAGGACAGGGCGCTTATGGCTACACCTTC. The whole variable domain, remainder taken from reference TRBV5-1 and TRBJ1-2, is KAGVTQTPRYLIKTRGQQVTLSCSPISGHRSVSWYQQTPGQGLQFLFEYFSETQRNKGNFPGRFSGRQFSNSRSEMNVSTLELGDSALYLCASSLEGQGAYGYTFGSGTRLTVV.

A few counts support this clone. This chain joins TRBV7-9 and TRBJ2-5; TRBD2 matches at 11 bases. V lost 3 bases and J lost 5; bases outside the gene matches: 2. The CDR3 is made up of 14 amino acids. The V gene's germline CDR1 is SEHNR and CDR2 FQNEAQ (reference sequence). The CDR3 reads CASSFGTSGETQYF. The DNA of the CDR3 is TGTGCCAGCAGCTTTGGGACTAGCGGCGAGACCCAGTACTTC.

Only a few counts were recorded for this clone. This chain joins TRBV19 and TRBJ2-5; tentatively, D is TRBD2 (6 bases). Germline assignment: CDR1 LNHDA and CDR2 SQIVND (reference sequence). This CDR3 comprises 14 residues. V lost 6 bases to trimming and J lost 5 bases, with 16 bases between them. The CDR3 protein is CASRSGTSSETQYF. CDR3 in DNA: TGTGCCAGTAGGTCGGGGACTTCATCGGAGACCCAGTACTTC.

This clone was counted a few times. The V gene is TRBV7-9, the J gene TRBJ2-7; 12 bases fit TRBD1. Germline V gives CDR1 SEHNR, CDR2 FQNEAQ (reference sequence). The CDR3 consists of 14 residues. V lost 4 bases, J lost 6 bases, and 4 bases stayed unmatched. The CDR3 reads CASSWDRGLGEQYF. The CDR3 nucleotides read TGTGCCAGCAGCTGGGACAGGGGGCTTGGCGAGCAGTACTTC.

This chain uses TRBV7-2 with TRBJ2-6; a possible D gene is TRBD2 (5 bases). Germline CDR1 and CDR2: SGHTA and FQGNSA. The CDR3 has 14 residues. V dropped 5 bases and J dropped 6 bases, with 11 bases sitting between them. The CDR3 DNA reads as TGTGCCAGCAGCCCCGGGAATTCGGCCAACGTCCTGACTTTC. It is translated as CASSPGNSANVLTF. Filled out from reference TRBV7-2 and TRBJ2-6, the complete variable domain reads GAGVSQSPSNKVTEKGKDVELRCDPISGHTALYWYRQSLGQGLEFLIYFQGNSAPDKSGLPSDRFSAERTGGSVSTLTIQRTQQEDSAVYLCASSPGNSANVLTFGAGSRLTVL.

The CDR3 sequence: CAWSVTMEPGGANEKLFF. As DNA, the CDR3 is TGTGCCTGGAGCGTTACGATGGAGCCAGGGGGCGCGAATGAAAAACTGTTTTTT. The genes are TRBV30 and TRBJ1-4, with 8 positions matching TRBD1. CDR1 is GTSNPN and CDR2 is SVGIG in the germline V gene (reference sequence). The CDR3 runs to 18 residues. After removal of 3 bases from V and 5 bases from J, the junction contained 17 bases not matched to a gene.

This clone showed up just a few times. CDR3 DNA: TGTGCCAGCAGCCCAACAGGGAAGTACCAAGAGACCCAGTACTTC. Its translation: CASSPTGKYQETQYF. This chain connects TRBV6-6 to TRBJ2-5, with a possible D match to TRBD1 (6 bases). This CDR3 spans 15 amino acids. Germline assignment: CDR1 MNHNY and CDR2 SVGAGI (reference sequence). Trimming took 6 bases from V and 0 from J, leaving 14 bases between them.

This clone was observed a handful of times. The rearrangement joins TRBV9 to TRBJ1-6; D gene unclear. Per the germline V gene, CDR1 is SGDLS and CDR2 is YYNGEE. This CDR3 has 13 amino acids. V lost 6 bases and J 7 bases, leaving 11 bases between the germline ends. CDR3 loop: CASTRTRNSPLHF. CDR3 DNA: TGTGCCAGCACCCGTACCCGAAATTCACCCCTCCACTTT.